A selection of T cell receptor beta chains follows, all from one sample in a study of identifying expanded T cells in peripheral blood. This table comes from immunoSEQ multiplex PCR, and its TCRdb copy is limited to in-frame clones, with some not included. Seen here are tens of thousands of clones, over 75% observed once, and the top ten hold 2.8%. Material for sequencing was blood. These receptors all stem from a person between 18 and 75 years old in good health. Each CDR3 is given with its conserved first and last residue. A D gene is named only where the DNA matches it firmly. Clone sizes are given selectively: once, few, many, or a class where the clone is expanded.

J gene,D gene,V gene,clone size,CDR3 protein,CDR3 DNA
TRBJ1-2,-,TRBV10-3,-,CAISDRSGDDGYTF,TGTGCCATCAGTGATAGGTCGGGGGATGATGGCTACACCTTC
TRBJ1-5,-,TRBV28,-,CASRTLGGSNQPQHF,TGTGCCAGCAGAACTTTGGGGGGCAGCAATCAGCCCCAGCATTTT
TRBJ2-7,-,TRBV27,once,CASRRGGSSYEQYF,TGTGCCAGCCGCCGCGGGGGCAGCTCCTACGAGCAGTACTTC
TRBJ2-7,-,TRBV4-1,-,CASSQDYQIYEQYF,TGCGCCAGCAGCCAAGATTACCAGATCTACGAGCAGTACTTC
TRBJ2-3,-,TRBV9,-,CASSALEWIADTQYF,TGTGCCAGCAGCGCTCTGGAGTGGATTGCAGATACGCAGTATTTT
TRBJ2-1,TRBD2,TRBV14,once,CASSLSGGAVDEQFF,TGTGCCAGCAGCTTAAGCGGGGGAGCCGTGGATGAGCAGTTCTTC
TRBJ2-3,-,TRBV4-3,-,CASSQEGSNTQYF,TGCGCCAGCAGCCAAGAGGGGTCAAATACGCAGTATTTT
TRBJ2-2,-,TRBV2,-,CASSEIQAGELFF,TGTGCCAGCAGTGAAATCCAGGCCGGGGAGCTGTTTTTT
TRBJ1-4,TRBD1,TRBV7-9,-,CASSRPGTGGEKLFF,TGTGCCAGCAGCAGACCCGGGACAGGGGGCGAAAAACTGTTTTTT
TRBJ1-1,-,TRBV25-1,once,CASMRGNTEAFF,TGTGCCAGCATGCGCGGGAACACTGAAGCTTTCTTT
TRBJ2-7,TRBD1,TRBV5-4,-,CASSPRTGGDYEQYF,TGTGCCAGCAGCCCTAGGACAGGGGGGGACTACGAGCAGTACTTC
TRBJ1-1,-,TRBV2,-,CASKGHPSTEAFF,TGTGCCAGCAAAGGGCATCCGAGCACTGAAGCTTTCTTT
TRBJ1-6,TRBD1,TRBV10-2,few,CASCRDRENSPLHF,TGCGCCAGCTGCCGGGACAGGGAGAATTCACCCCTCCACTTT
TRBJ2-7,-,TRBV2,once,CASRLVPGNEQYF,TGTGCCAGCAGGTTGGTTCCGGGGAACGAGCAGTACTTC